The 2 T cell receptor beta chains presented below share a single source sample, sequenced in a study of T cell repertoires in cytomegalovirus infection. TCRdb fed the reads into MiXCR, producing one record per CDR3 protein. The profile covers more than 110,000 distinct CDR3 sequences, with approximately 30% appearing a single time and 52% taken by the ten largest. For these TCRs, the target antigens are not known. The sequenced sample was CD8+ T cells from cultured PBMCs, obtained from culture after CMV antigen stimulation. The receptors were sampled from a human donor in good health (CMV status not recorded). Some clones in this sample may be carry-over from other donors' samples.

This clonotype was counted only a few times. V is TRBV25-1 and J is TRBJ1-2; no clear D. The CDR3 runs to 13 residues. V was cut by 3 bases and J by 5 bases, with 10 bases left in between. Germline CDR1 reads MGHDK; CDR2 reads SYGVNS. In nucleotides, the CDR3 is TGTGCCAGCAGTGATCCCACAAGATATGGCTACACCTTC. As protein: CASSDPTRYGYTF.

As to this clonotype: It is likely a read error, because the conserved phenylalanine at the end of the CDR3 is missing. The chain combines TRBV28 with TRBJ2-1, with 9 bases aligning to TRBD2. The CDR3 contains 18 residues. The junction had 7 bases not matched to a gene; V was cut back by 1 base and J by 0 bases. CDR1 and CDR2 from the germline V gene are MDHEN and SYDVKM. CDR3 sequence (DNA): TGTGCCAGCAGTTTATTCCTAGCGGGGTCTAGCTCCTACAATGAGCAGTTCTCC. Encoded protein: CASSLFLAGSSSYNEQFS.